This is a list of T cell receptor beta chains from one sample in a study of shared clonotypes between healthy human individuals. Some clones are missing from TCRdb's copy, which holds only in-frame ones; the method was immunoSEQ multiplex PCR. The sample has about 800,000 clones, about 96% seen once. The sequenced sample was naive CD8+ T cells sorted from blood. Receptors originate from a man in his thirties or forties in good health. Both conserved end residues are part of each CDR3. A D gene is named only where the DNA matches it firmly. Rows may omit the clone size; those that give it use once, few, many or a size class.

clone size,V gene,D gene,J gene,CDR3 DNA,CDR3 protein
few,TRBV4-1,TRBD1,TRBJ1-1,TGCGCCAGCAGCCGCCCCCCACAGGGGGCCAACACTGAAGCTTTCTTT,CASSRPPQGANTEAFF
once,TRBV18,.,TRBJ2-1,TGTGCCAACTCACCACGGGGGCAGGGATCTGAGCAGTTCTTC,CANSPRGQGSEQFF
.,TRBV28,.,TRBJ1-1,TGTGCCAGCAGTCCGAGGTATACAGGAAAGGGGGTAGCTTTCTTT,CASSPRYTGKGVAFF
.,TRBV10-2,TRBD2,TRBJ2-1,TGCGCCAGCTCGAGGCTAGCGGGGGTTAATGAGCAGTTCTTC,CASSRLAGVNEQFF
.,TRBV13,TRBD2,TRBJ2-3,TGTGCCAGCAGCTCCCGGACTAGCGGGAGTGTAGATACGCAGTATTTT,CASSSRTSGSVDTQYF
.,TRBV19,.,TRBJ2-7,TGTGCCAGTAGTAAGGACCTCTACGGCGACGAGCAGTACTTC,CASSKDLYGDEQYF
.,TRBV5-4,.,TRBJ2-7,TGTGCCAGCAGCCGAACCACCGGGGTCTACGAGCAGTACTTC,CASSRTTGVYEQYF
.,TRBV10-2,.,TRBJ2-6,TGCGCCAGCAGTGACTTGGGCTCCGGGGCCAACGTCCTGACTTTC,CASSDLGSGANVLTF
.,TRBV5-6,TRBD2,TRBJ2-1,TGTGCCAGCAGCTCTTTAGCGGGCTACAACGAGCAGTTCTTC,CASSSLAGYNEQFF
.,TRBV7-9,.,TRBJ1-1,TGTGCCAGCAGCTTGGGCCAGGGGAACACTGAAGCTTTCTTT,CASSLGQGNTEAFF
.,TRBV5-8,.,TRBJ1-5,TGTGCCAGCAGCCTGGACGGGGTTTGGGAGCCCCAGCATTTT,CASSLDGVWEPQHF
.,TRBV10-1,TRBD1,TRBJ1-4,TGCGCCAGCAGTGAGCCCGAACTACCCTCGGACAGGGTAGATGAAAAACTGTTTTTT,CASSEPELPSDRVDEKLFF
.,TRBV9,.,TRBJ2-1,TGTGCCAGCGGAGAGACTAGTAGGTTCTTC,CASGETSRFF
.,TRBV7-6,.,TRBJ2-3,TGTGCCAGCAGCTTAGATCCGGGTGATACGCAGTATTTT,CASSLDPGDTQYF
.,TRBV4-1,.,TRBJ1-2,TGCGCCAGCAGCCAAGAAGGGGCCGATGGCTACACCTTC,CASSQEGADGYTF
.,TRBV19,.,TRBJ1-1,TGTGCCAGTAGTAAAGGGATTAACACTGAAGCTTTCTTT,CASSKGINTEAFF
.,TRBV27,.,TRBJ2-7,TGTGCCAGCAGTTTGGGGGCGGGACAGCGGATTTACGAGCAGTACTTC,CASSLGAGQRIYEQYF
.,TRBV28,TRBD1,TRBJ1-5,TGTGCCAGCAGTTCGCCCGACAGGGAGAACAATCAGCCCCAGCATTTT,CASSSPDRENNQPQHF
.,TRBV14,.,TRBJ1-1,TGTGCCAGCAGCCAAGTCAATACTGAAGCTTTCTTT,CASSQVNTEAFF
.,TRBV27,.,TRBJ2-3,TGTGCCAGCAGTTTCGCGCCGGAACCCACAGATACGCAGTATTTT,CASSFAPEPTDTQYF
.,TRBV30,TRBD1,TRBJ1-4,TGTGCCTGGAGGTGGAACAGGGGGCGAATTGAAAAACTGTTTTTT,CAWRWNRGRIEKLFF
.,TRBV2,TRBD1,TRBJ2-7,TGTGCCAGCGGGACAGCTAACTCCTACGAGCAGTACTTC,CASGTANSYEQYF
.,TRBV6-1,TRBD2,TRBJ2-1,TGTGCCAGCTTAGCGGGAGGGCATGAGCAGTTCTTC,CASLAGGHEQFF
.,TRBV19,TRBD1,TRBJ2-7,TGTGCCAGTAGTGCCTTAACAGGGGGCAAGGCCTACGAGCAGTACTTC,CASSALTGGKAYEQYF
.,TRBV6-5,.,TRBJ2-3,TGTGCCAGCGCTCCGGGCCCTAGCACAGATACGCAGTATTTT,CASAPGPSTDTQYF
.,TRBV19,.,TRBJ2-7,TGTGCCAGTAGTATGAGCGGTTGGGTCTACGAGCAGTACTTC,CASSMSGWVYEQYF
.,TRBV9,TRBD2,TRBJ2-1,TGTGCCAGCAGCGTGGATAGCGGGAGTAAGTTCTTC,CASSVDSGSKFF
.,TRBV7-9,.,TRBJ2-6,TGTGCCAGCAGCTTAGCGGACGGGGCGAAAACCATCCTGACTTTC,CASSLADGAKTILTF
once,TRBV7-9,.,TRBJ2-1,TGTGCCAGCAGCTTAACAGGGAACTCCCCGGGCAATGAGCAGTTCTTC,CASSLTGNSPGNEQFF
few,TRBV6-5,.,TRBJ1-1,TGTGCCAGCAGTTACACTTACGACAGGCTTGAAGCTTTCTTT,CASSYTYDRLEAFF
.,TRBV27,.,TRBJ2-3,TGTGCCAGCAGTTTATTAGGGGATACGCAGTATTTT,CASSLLGDTQYF
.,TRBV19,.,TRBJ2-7,TGTGCCAGTAGTACATTGACAGGTGGGACCTACGAGCAGTACTTC,CASSTLTGGTYEQYF
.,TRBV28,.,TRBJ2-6,TGTGCCAGCAGTTTAAGTCCAGGGGCTGGGGCCAACGTCCTGACTTTC,CASSLSPGAGANVLTF
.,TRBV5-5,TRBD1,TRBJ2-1,TGTGCCAGCAGCTTGGCGGAATCGGGGCCGGGACAGATGTTTGATGAGCAGTTCTTC,CASSLAESGPGQMFDEQFF
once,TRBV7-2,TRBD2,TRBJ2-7,TGTGCCAGCAGCGCCCTTGGGGCGGGACTAGCCAATTCCTACGAGCAGTACTTC,CASSALGAGLANSYEQYF
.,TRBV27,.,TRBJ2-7,TGTGCCAGCAGTTTATCGCGGAGTGGACCCCAGTACTTC,CASSLSRSGPQYF
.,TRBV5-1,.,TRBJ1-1,TGCGCCAGCAGCGATGGTCAAGGGAACACTGAAGCTTTCTTT,CASSDGQGNTEAFF
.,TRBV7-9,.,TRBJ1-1,TGTGCCAGCAGGACTACAGCTGAAGCTTTCTTT,CASRTTAEAFF
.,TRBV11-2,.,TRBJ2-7,TGTGCCAGCAGCCCCGAAGGGGCGTCCTCCTACGAGCAGTACTTC,CASSPEGASSYEQYF
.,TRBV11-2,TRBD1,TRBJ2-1,TGTGCCAGCAGCTTTGGGTACAGGGGGGTGAATGAGCAGTTCTTC,CASSFGYRGVNEQFF
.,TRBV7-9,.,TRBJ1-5,TGTGCCAGCAGCTTGACAGGACAGCCCCAGCATTTT,CASSLTGQPQHF
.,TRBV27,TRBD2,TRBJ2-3,TGTGCCAGCAGTCGTGGACTAGCGGGACCAGATACGCAGTATTTT,CASSRGLAGPDTQYF
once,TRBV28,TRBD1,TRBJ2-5,TGTGCCAGCATCGACGGCGGGGACAGGGAAGGCGGAGAGACCCAGTACTTC,CASIDGGDREGGETQYF